The present TCR beta chain was sequenced within a study of blood T cell repertoires in COVID-19. The repertoire was sequenced with immunoSEQ multiplex PCR; TCRdb's copy has only in-frame clones and lacks some. The sample consists of approximately 100,000 clones, just over 85% of them appearing once. Only a few counts were recorded for this clone. This CDR3 has 15 residues. V was pared by 4 bases and J by 4 bases, with 14 bases between. Germline V gives CDR1 MRHNA, CDR2 SNTAGT. J is TRBJ1-5 and V is TRBV6-4; D perhaps matches TRBD1 (5 bases). Source material: PBMCs or T cells enriched from blood (not recorded which). The TCR sequence derives from a woman between 45 and 65 years old who had recovered from COVID-19. CDR3 sequence reads: CASSAEFGGNQPQHF. CDR3 sequence (DNA): TGTGCCAGCAGTGCTGAATTTGGGGGGAATCAGCCCCAGCATTTT.